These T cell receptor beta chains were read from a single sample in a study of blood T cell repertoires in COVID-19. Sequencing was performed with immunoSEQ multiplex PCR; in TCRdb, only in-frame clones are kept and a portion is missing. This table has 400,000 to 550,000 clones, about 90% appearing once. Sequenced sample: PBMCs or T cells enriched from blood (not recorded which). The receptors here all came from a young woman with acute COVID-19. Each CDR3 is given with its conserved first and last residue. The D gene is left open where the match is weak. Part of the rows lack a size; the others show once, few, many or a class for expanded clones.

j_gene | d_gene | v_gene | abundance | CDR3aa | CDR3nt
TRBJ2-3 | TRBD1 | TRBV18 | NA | CASSLTGQGADTQYF | TGTGCCAGCTCACTAACTGGACAGGGAGCAGATACGCAGTATTTT
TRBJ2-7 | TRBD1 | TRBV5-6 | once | CASSLAQGETLPFYEQYF | TGTGCCAGCAGCCTCGCTCAGGGGGAAACCCTCCCATTCTACGAGCAGTACTTC
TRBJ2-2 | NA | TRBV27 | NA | CASTRQGNTGELFF | TGTGCCAGCACCCGGCAGGGGAACACCGGGGAGCTGTTTTTT
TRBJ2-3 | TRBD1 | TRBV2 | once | CASIRDRGNADTQYF | TGTGCCAGCATTAGGGACAGGGGCAACGCAGATACGCAGTATTTT
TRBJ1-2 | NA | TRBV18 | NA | CASSPTGNYGYTF | TGTGCCAGCTCACCAACAGGGAACTATGGCTACACCTTC
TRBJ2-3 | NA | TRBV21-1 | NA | CATPAGAVTF | TGTGCCACTCCAGCGGGAGCAGTCACTTTT
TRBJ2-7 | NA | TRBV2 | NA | CASSELATPSYEQYF | TGTGCCAGCAGTGAACTAGCAACACCCTCCTACGAGCAGTACTTC
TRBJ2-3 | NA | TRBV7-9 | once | CASSLAGASTDTQYF | TGTGCCAGCAGCTTAGCGGGAGCCTCCACAGATACGCAGTATTTT
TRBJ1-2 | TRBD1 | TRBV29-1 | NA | CSARQGADYGYTF | TGCAGCGCAAGACAGGGAGCGGACTATGGCTACACCTTC
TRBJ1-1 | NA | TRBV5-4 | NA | CASRGWADTLNTEAFF | TGTGCCAGCAGGGGTTGGGCGGACACCTTGAACACTGAAGCTTTCTTT
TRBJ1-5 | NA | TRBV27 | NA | CASSLSWGGLSNQPQHF | TGTGCCAGCAGTTTATCGTGGGGGGGGTTGAGCAATCAGCCCCAGCATTTT
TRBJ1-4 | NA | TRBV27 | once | CASSLREGDEKLFF | TGTGCCAGCAGTTTAAGGGAGGGGGATGAAAAACTGTTTTTT
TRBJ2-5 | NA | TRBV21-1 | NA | CASSKKSRRQETQYF | TGTGCCAGCAGCAAAAAATCGCGGAGACAAGAGACCCAGTACTTC
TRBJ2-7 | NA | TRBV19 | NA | CASSPRRQFISSYEQYF | TGTGCCAGTAGTCCCCGAAGACAGTTTATTAGCTCCTACGAGCAGTACTTC
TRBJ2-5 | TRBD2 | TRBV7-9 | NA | CASSFDLAGEETQYF | TGTGCCAGCAGCTTCGATCTAGCGGGAGAAGAGACCCAGTACTTC
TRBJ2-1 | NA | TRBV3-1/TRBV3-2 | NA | CASSPTRGEQFF | TGTGCCAGCAGCCCCACCCGGGGTGAGCAGTTCTTC
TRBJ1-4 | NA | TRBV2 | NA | CASSDNWQGREKLFF | TGTGCCAGCAGTGATAATTGGCAGGGTCGAGAAAAACTGTTTTTT
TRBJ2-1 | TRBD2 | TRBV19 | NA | CASSHFGSGGVDEQFF | TGTGCCAGTAGTCATTTCGGTAGCGGGGGGGTCGATGAGCAGTTCTTC
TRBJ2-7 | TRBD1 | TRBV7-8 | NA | CASSQGQGEQYF | TGTGCCAGCAGCCAGGGACAGGGGGAGCAGTACTTC
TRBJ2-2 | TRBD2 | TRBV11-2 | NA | CASSTRTSGSSTNTGELFF | TGTGCCAGCAGCACCCGGACTAGCGGGAGTTCTACGAACACCGGGGAGCTGTTTTTT
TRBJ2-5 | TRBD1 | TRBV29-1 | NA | CSVETGTGVGETQYF | TGCAGCGTTGAGACGGGGACAGGGGTTGGTGAGACCCAGTACTTC
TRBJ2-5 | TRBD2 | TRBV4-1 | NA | CASSQVSPSGGRVQETQYF | TGCGCCAGCAGCCAAGTCTCCCCCTCCGGCGGGAGGGTCCAAGAGACCCAGTACTTC
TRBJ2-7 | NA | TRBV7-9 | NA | CASTLTGNEQYF | TGTGCCAGCACCTTAACAGGGAACGAGCAGTACTTC
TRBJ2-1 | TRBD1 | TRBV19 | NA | CASSIPTGYNEQFF | TGTGCCAGTAGTATTCCGACAGGGTACAATGAGCAGTTCTTC
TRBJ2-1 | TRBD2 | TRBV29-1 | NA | CSVPGRAHNEQFF | TGCAGCGTTCCCGGGAGGGCCCACAATGAGCAGTTCTTC
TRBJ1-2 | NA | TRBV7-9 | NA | CASSSLGRDRKGSVYGYTF | TGTGCCAGCAGCTCGCTGGGGCGGGACCGAAAAGGATCTGTCTATGGCTACACCTTC
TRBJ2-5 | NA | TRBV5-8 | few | CASSREGTQYF | TGTGCCAGCAGCCGGGAAGGGACCCAGTACTTC
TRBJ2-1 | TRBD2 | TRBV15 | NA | CATSRGGTSGYNEQFF | TGTGCCACCAGCAGAGGCGGGACTAGCGGCTACAATGAGCAGTTCTTC
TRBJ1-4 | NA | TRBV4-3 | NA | CASSQVRGEKLFF | TGCGCCAGCAGCCAAGTCAGGGGCGAAAAACTGTTTTTT
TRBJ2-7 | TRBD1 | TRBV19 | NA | CASGNRGHSYEQYF | TGTGCCAGCGGAAACAGGGGACACTCCTACGAGCAGTACTTC
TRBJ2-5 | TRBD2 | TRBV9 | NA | CASSVDSGGKETQYF | TGTGCCAGCAGCGTAGATAGCGGGGGGAAGGAGACCCAGTACTTC
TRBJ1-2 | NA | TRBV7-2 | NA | CASSVNYRDHGANYGYTF | TGTGCCAGCAGCGTAAATTACAGGGACCACGGGGCGAACTATGGCTACACCTTC
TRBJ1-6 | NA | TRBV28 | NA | CASSHIGNGGSSPLHF | TGTGCCAGCAGTCACATAGGGAACGGGGGTAGTTCACCCCTCCACTTT
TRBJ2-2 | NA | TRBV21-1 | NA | CASSQGQGPFPNTGELFF | TGTGCCAGCAGCCAGGGACAGGGCCCCTTTCCGAACACCGGGGAGCTGTTTTTT
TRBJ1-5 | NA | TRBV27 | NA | CASSPRQGNQPQHF | TGTGCCAGCAGCCCCAGACAAGGCAATCAGCCCCAGCATTTT
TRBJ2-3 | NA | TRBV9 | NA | CASSVDSRAGAQYF | TGTGCCAGCAGCGTAGATTCGAGGGCCGGCGCGCAGTATTTT
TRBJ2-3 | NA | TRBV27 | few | CASSPGLGGADTQYF | TGTGCCAGCAGTCCCGGACTAGGGGGGGCGGATACGCAGTATTTT
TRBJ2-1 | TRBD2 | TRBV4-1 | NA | CASSQVPGGYNEQFF | TGCGCCAGCAGCCAAGTACCGGGGGGCTACAATGAGCAGTTCTTC
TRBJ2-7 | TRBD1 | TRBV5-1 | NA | CASSSDRGYEQYF | TGCGCCAGCAGCTCGGACAGGGGGTACGAGCAGTACTTC
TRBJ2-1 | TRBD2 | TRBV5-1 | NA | CASSGQTSGGSDEQFF | TGCGCCAGCAGCGGACAGACTAGCGGGGGGTCGGATGAGCAGTTCTTC
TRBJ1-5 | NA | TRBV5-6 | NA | CASSIPTGPQHF | TGTGCCAGCAGCATACCAACAGGGCCCCAGCATTTT